These 17 T cell receptor beta chains came from one sample sequenced in a study of cytomegalovirus exposure and HLA in healthy donors. Clones were read by immunoSEQ multiplex PCR, and TCRdb kept only the in-frame ones, dropping some. The sample records 100,000 to 150,000 clones, roughly nine tenths being singletons. Material for sequencing was PBMCs. The receptors were sampled from a man aged 30 to 45 in good health and CMV-seronegative.

The chain is built from TRBV5-4 and TRBJ1-1, with no clear D. The V end lost 7 bases, the J end lost 2 bases, and 18 bases lay between the germline ends. CDR1 is SGHNT and CDR2 is YYREEE in the germline V gene (reference sequence). The CDR3 covers 15 residues. This chain's CDR3 is CASGRGFRGNTEAFF. CDR3 DNA sequence: TGTGCCAGCGGCCGTGGGTTTCGGGGAAACACTGAAGCTTTCTTT.

J is TRBJ2-1 and V is TRBV11-3, with a tentative D call TRBD1 (7 bases). V was clipped by 0 bases and J by 0 bases, with 15 bases between them. The CDR3 extends over 18 amino acids. Germline V lookup: CDR1 SGHNT, CDR2 YENEEA. CDR3 in amino acids: CASSLDQGGTVSYNEQFF. The DNA of the CDR3 is TGTGCCAGCAGCTTAGATCAGGGCGGGACAGTCTCCTACAATGAGCAGTTCTTC.

This rearrangement joins TRBV15 to TRBJ2-5, with 7 bases that match TRBD1. CDR1 and CDR2 (germline): LNHNV, YYDKDF (reference sequence). With V trimmed by 3 bases and J by 5 bases, 6 bases remained unmatched. This CDR3 is built from 14 residues. The CDR3 bases are TGTGCCACCAGCAGGGGACAGAGCGGTGAGACCCAGTACTTC. Its protein is CATSRGQSGETQYF.

This clone was seen only once. The chain combines TRBV7-8 with TRBJ1-1; D gene unclear. Germline loops: CDR1 SGHVS, CDR2 FQNEAQ. There are 13 residues in the CDR3. Trimming pared 1 base from V and 8 bases from J, leaving 11 bases between. Written as DNA, the CDR3 is TGTGCCAGCAGCTTAGAGCCGGGGAGGGAAGCTTTCTTT. This gives the protein CASSLEPGREAFF.

The CDR3 nucleotides read TGTGCCAGCTCACCTGGCCGGGACAGGATTTCACCCCTCCACTTT. Translating gives CASSPGRDRISPLHF. The chain is built from TRBV18 and TRBJ1-6, with TRBD1 matching 8 bases. J was trimmed by 9 bases and V by 3 bases; bases with no gene match: 7. Germline V gene lookup returns CDR1 KGHSH and CDR2 LQKENI. This CDR3 contains 15 residues.

The V gene is TRBV9, the J gene TRBJ2-1; TRBD2 aligns across 9 bases. With V trimmed by 5 bases and J by 2 bases, 14 bases remained unmatched. CDR1 SGDLS and CDR2 YYNGEE come from the germline V gene. The CDR3 is made up of 18 amino acids. CDR3 protein: CASSPGSGLAGTYNEQFF. The CDR3 DNA sequence: TGTGCCAGCAGTCCCGGGTCGGGGCTAGCGGGGACCTACAATGAGCAGTTCTTC.

This chain joins TRBV6-6 and TRBJ1-3; D is possibly TRBD1 (5 bases). This CDR3 has 13 residues. The V end was cut by 4 bases, the J end by 16 bases, with 20 bases between. In germline, CDR1 is MNHNY, CDR2 SVGAGI (reference sequence). This chain's CDR3 is CASSSGTWGGGYF. CDR3 DNA sequence: TGTGCCAGCAGTTCCGGGACTTGGGGTGGTGGGTATTTT.

The table lists this clone with a count of one. The chain links TRBV7-2 to TRBJ2-4; tentatively, D is TRBD1 (6 bases). The germline V gene has CDR1 SGHTA and CDR2 FQGNSA. Trimming stripped 1 base from V and 8 bases from J, with 15 bases between. The CDR3 sequence is 15 residues long. This CDR3 is CASSLGQGLRDIQYF. The CDR3 region has the DNA TGTGCCAGCAGCTTAGGGCAGGGGCTAAGGGACATTCAGTACTTC.

This chain joins TRBV18 and TRBJ2-2, with a weak D call TRBD2 (5 bases). Trimming removed 8 bases from V and 3 bases from J, with 10 bases in between. This CDR3 region has 13 residues. Germline CDR1 and CDR2: KGHSH and LQKENI. CDR3 loop: CASPSLHTGELFF. The CDR3 DNA sequence: TGTGCCAGCCCTAGCTTGCACACCGGGGAGCTGTTTTTT.

This chain connects TRBV2 to TRBJ2-3; 9 positions match TRBD1. The J segment lost 4 bases and the V segment lost 4 bases, leaving 9 bases of the junction unmatched. Germline CDR1 and CDR2: SNHLY and FYNNEI. This CDR3 comprises 16 residues. In nucleotides, the CDR3 is TGTGCCAGCAGTGGAGTTGGGGACAGGGAATCAGATACGCAGTATTTT. It encodes CASSGVGDRESDTQYF. The variable domain in full, with the rest retrieved from reference TRBV2 and TRBJ2-3, is EPEVTQTPSHQVTQMGQEVILRCVPISNHLYFYWYRQILGQKVEFLVSFYNNEISEKSEIFDDQFSVERPDGSNFTLKIRSTKLEDSAMYFCASSGVGDRESDTQYFGPGTRLTVL.

The chain couples TRBV7-8 to TRBJ2-2; weak D call: TRBD1 (5 bases). The CDR3 spans 15 residues. CDR1 is SGHVS, CDR2 FQNEAQ, per germline. Trimming removed 6 bases at V and 4 bases at J, with 15 bases between. Here the CDR3 reads CASSPHQGPTGELFF. For the CDR3, the DNA is TGTGCCAGCAGTCCCCACCAGGGCCCCACCGGGGAGCTGTTTTTT.

CDR3 nucleotide sequence: TGTGCCAGCATTGGGGACAGGGGAACCAATTCACCCCTCCACTTT. Its translation is CASIGDRGTNSPLHF. The V call is TRBV2, the J call TRBJ1-6, with 10 bases aligning to TRBD1. Germline trimming cut 7 bases from V and 7 bases from J; bases unmatched to any gene: 7. The CDR3 covers 15 residues. The germline gives CDR1 SNHLY, CDR2 FYNNEI.

This clone was recorded only once. This chain joins TRBV6-1 and TRBJ1-1, with D hard to call. Deletions cut 2 bases from V and 6 bases from J, with 7 bases between. The germline V gene encodes CDR1 MNHNS and CDR2 SASEGT. The CDR3 has 12 residues. CDR3 protein: CASSETGAEAFF. The CDR3 DNA reads TGTGCCAGCAGTGAAACCGGGGCTGAAGCTTTCTTT.

The gene calls are TRBV9 and TRBJ1-1; possible D gene TRBD1, 6 bases. Germline V gene lookup returns CDR1 SGDLS and CDR2 YYNGEE. The CDR3 consists of 14 residues. Trimming removed 1 base from V and 0 bases from J, with 7 bases in between. The CDR3 DNA reads TGTGCCAGCAGCGTAAGGGGGATGAACACTGAAGCTTTCTTT. It translates to CASSVRGMNTEAFF.

The chain joins TRBV6-5 to TRBJ1-3; the D gene is possibly TRBD1 (5 bases). The ends were cut back, 6 bases at V and 4 bases at J, with 16 bases in the middle. The CDR3 contains 15 residues. Germline V gives CDR1 MNHEY, CDR2 SVGAGI. The CDR3 loop is CASSPFGGKGNTIYF. CDR3 coding DNA: TGTGCCAGCAGCCCTTTCGGGGGGAAAGGAAACACCATATATTTT.

The chain carries TRBV11-2 and TRBJ1-5, with D unresolved. V gave up 5 bases and J gave up 4 bases, with 12 bases separating them. Germline assignment: CDR1 SGHAT and CDR2 FQNNGV. The CDR3 has 14 amino acids. Written as DNA, the CDR3 is TGTGCCAGCAGCCTAGGGCGACTTAATCAGCCCCAGCATTTT. This translates into CASSLGRLNQPQHF.

V usage is TRBV5-1 and J usage is TRBJ2-7; D is possibly TRBD1 (6 bases). The V and J ends lost 6 bases and 4 bases respectively, with 20 bases between them. The CDR3 is made up of 15 amino acids. The germline V gene encodes CDR1 SGHRS and CDR2 YFSETQ. This chain's CDR3 is CASNRVPDSKYEQYF. DNA of the CDR3: TGCGCCAGCAATAGGGTGCCGGACAGCAAATACGAGCAGTACTTC.